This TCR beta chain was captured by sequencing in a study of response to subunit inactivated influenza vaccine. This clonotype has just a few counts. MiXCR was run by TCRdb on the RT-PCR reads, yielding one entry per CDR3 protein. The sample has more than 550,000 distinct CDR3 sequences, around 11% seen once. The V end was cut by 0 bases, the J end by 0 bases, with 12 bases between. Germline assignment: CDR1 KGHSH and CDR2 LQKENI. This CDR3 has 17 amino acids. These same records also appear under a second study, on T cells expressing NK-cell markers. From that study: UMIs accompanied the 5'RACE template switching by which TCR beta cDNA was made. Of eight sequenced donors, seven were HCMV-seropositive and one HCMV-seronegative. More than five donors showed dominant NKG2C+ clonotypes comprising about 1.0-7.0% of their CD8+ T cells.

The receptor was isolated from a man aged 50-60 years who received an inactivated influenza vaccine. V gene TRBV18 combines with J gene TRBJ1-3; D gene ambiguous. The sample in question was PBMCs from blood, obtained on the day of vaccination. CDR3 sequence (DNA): TGTGCCAGCTCACCACCGGGAGTTGCCAGCTCTGGAAACACCATATATTTT. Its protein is CASSPPGVASSGNTIYF.